This T cell receptor beta chain was found in a study of blood T cell repertoires in COVID-19. Authors' data handling: Cell counts per sample came from amplifying reference gene primers. Produced via immunoSEQ multiplex PCR; TCRdb's table is partial and in-frame only. V, J and clone size were drawn from that table, and D and trimming were deduced from the DNA. The sample contains some 170,000 clones, over 60% of which appear only once. The CDR3 sequence is 14 residues long. V lost 3 bases to trimming and J lost 7 bases; unmatched junction nucleotides: 6. The germline V gene has CDR1 SGHRS and CDR2 YFSETQ.

Sequenced input: peripheral blood. V usage is TRBV5-1 and J usage is TRBJ1-4; 7 bases line up with TRBD1. The receptor was isolated from a woman between 70 and 85 years old with acute or convalescent COVID-19. In DNA, the CDR3 is TGCGCCAGCAGCTGGAACAGGGGCGGTGAAAAACTGTTTTTT. Amino acids: CASSWNRGGEKLFF.